The 26 T cell receptor beta chains in this list originate from one sample, sequenced in a study of blood T cell repertoires in COVID-19. Assay: immunoSEQ multiplex PCR; the TCRdb copy retains only in-frame clones and omits some. The sample has about 130,000 clones, 60% to 80% seen once. Sequenced input: peripheral blood. The receptors stem from a woman in her 70s with acute or convalescent COVID-19.

The rearrangement links TRBV9 to TRBJ1-1; D is unresolved. Germline lookup yields CDR1 SGDLS and CDR2 YYNGEE. The CDR3 sequence is 13 residues long. Trimming shortened V by 4 bases and J by 1 base, and 8 bases separated the two germline ends. The CDR3 reads CASSLVGNTEAFF. Here the CDR3 DNA reads TGTGCCAGCAGCCTCGTCGGGAACACTGAAGCTTTCTTT.

This CDR3 reads CASSLTANTGELFF. DNA of the CDR3: TGTGCCAGCAGCCTGACAGCGAACACCGGGGAGCTGTTTTTT. The V gene is TRBV5-5, the J gene TRBJ2-2; a possible D gene is TRBD1 (5 bases). The CDR3 consists of 14 residues. CDR1 SGHKS and CDR2 YYEKEE come from the germline V gene (reference sequence). Trimming removed 4 bases at V and 0 bases at J, with 7 bases between.

The chain couples TRBV12-2 to TRBJ1-4. TRBV12-2 is reported as a pseudogene. The CDR3 length is 13 residues. CDR3 amino acids: CASRLPTFEKLFF. CDR3 coding DNA: TGTGCAAGTCGCTTACCAACTTTTGAAAAACTGTTTTTT.

The rearrangement uses TRBV5-8 and TRBJ2-1; 12 nucleotides align to TRBD2. The CDR3 is 14 residues long. V shed 0 bases, J shed 8 bases, and the junction held 0 bases outside the gene matches. Germline loops: CDR1 SGHTS, CDR2 YDEGEE. The CDR3 protein is CASSLGLAGDEQFF. CDR3 coding DNA: TGTGCCAGCAGCTTGGGACTAGCGGGAGATGAGCAGTTCTTC.

The chain has TRBV4-3 and TRBJ2-2; the match to TRBD1 covers 8 bases. V was pared by 4 bases and J by 0 bases, with 4 bases of the junction left unmatched. Germline V CDR1 and CDR2: LGHNA, YSLEER. The CDR3 sequence is 16 residues long. CDR3 residues: CASSLGTGTNTGELFF. Written as DNA, the CDR3 is TGCGCCAGCAGCCTGGGGACAGGAACGAACACCGGGGAGCTGTTTTTT.

In this sample, this clone turned up many times. The chain couples TRBV5-5 to TRBJ1-5; no definite D call. V was shortened by 1 base and J by 4 bases, with 9 bases between the two germline ends. In germline, CDR1 is SGHKS, CDR2 YYEKEE (reference sequence). This CDR3 contains 14 residues. In DNA form, the CDR3 reads TGTGCCAGCAGCTTGTTGGGCGGGAATCAGCCCCAGCATTTT. Its protein product is CASSLLGGNQPQHF.

The J gene is TRBJ2-2, the V gene TRBV15; 10 bases map to TRBD1. This CDR3 contains 16 residues. Germline V gene lookup returns CDR1 LNHNV and CDR2 YYDKDF (reference sequence). V was clipped by 3 bases and J by 6 bases; unmatched bases: 7. This CDR3 is CATSREDRGTSGELFF. Here the CDR3 DNA reads TGTGCCACCAGCAGGGAGGACAGGGGGACGTCCGGGGAGCTGTTTTTT.

The chain combines TRBV2 with TRBJ2-6; D might be TRBD1 (5 bases). The CDR3 length is 16 residues. V lost 1 base and J 2 bases, leaving 9 bases between the germline ends. Germline V gene sequence: CDR1 SNHLY, CDR2 FYNNEI. The CDR3 DNA reads as TGTGCCAGCAGTGAAGGGCGCAGGGCTGGGGCCAACGTCCTGACTTTC. Amino acid sequence: CASSEGRRAGANVLTF.

The chain couples TRBV2 to TRBJ2-4, with 11 bases matching TRBD2. Germline CDR1 SNHLY, CDR2 FYNNEI. The CDR3 has 18 residues. J lost 3 bases, V lost 6 bases, and 13 bases had no gene match. CDR3 loop: CASRSGTSGVGGKNIQYF. CDR3 DNA: TGTGCCAGCAGGTCCGGGACTAGCGGAGTCGGGGGCAAAAACATTCAGTACTTC.

The V gene is TRBV10-3, the J gene TRBJ2-2; 9 nucleotides match TRBD1. CDR1 is ENHRY, CDR2 SYGVKD, per germline. J gave up 6 bases and V 5 bases, and 4 bases lay outside the gene matches. The CDR3 is 14 residues long. The CDR3, as DNA: TGTGCCATCAGTAAGGACAGGGGACCCGGGGAGCTGTTTTTT. Translated, it gives CAISKDRGPGELFF.

The chain links TRBV27 to TRBJ2-5, with TRBD1 matching 7 bases. After removal of 9 bases from V and 3 bases from J, the junction contained 4 bases not matched to a gene. The CDR3 is 12 amino acids. The germline V gene has CDR1 MNHEY and CDR2 SMNVEV (reference sequence). CDR3 sequence (DNA): TGTGCCAGGGGGACAGCGAAAGAGACCCAGTACTTC. Protein sequence: CARGTAKETQYF.

This rearrangement joins TRBV30 to TRBJ1-1; D call uncertain. This CDR3 spans 12 amino acids. Germline CDR1 and CDR2: GTSNPN and SVGIG (reference sequence). Trimming left V 5 bases short and J 0 bases short, with 7 bases between. For the CDR3, the DNA is TGTGCCTGGTCCCGGGTGAACACTGAAGCTTTCTTT. Residues: CAWSRVNTEAFF.

The rearrangement uses TRBV5-1 and TRBJ1-2; the D gene is possibly TRBD1 (5 bases). Germline CDR1 SGHRS, CDR2 YFSETQ. The V gene lost 0 bases and the J gene lost 7 bases, with 10 bases spanning the gap. CDR3 length equals 13 residues. In DNA, the CDR3 is TGCGCCAGCAGCTTGGCCGGGAGGGGTGGCTACACCTTC. Amino acids: CASSLAGRGGYTF.

There are a few counts of this clone. V gene TRBV7-2 combines with J gene TRBJ2-5, with a possible D match to TRBD2 (7 bases). Per the germline V gene, CDR1 is SGHTA and CDR2 is FQGNSA. The V end lost 1 base, the J end lost 5 bases, and 17 bases lay between the germline ends. This CDR3 is built from 16 residues. CDR3 sequence reads: CASSLVGGGVFETQYF. CDR3 in DNA: TGTGCCAGCAGCTTAGTGGGAGGGGGGGTTTTTGAGACCCAGTACTTC.

This chain uses TRBV19 with TRBJ1-4, with D tentatively TRBD1 (5 bases). In germline, CDR1 is LNHDA, CDR2 SQIVND (reference sequence). CDR3 length equals 14 residues. Trimming shortened V by 6 bases and J by 0 bases, and 8 bases separated the two germline ends. The chain's CDR3 is CASSRQTTNEKLFF. As DNA, the CDR3 is TGTGCCAGTAGCAGACAGACAACTAATGAAAAACTGTTTTTT. The full variable domain, completed using reference TRBV19 and TRBJ1-4, is DGGITQSPKYLFRKEGQNVTLSCEQNLNHDAMYWYRQDPGQGLRLIYYSQIVNDFQKGDIAEGYSVSREKKESFPLTVTSAQKNPTAFYLCASSRQTTNEKLFFGSGTQLSVL.

The rearrangement uses TRBV18 and TRBJ2-2; D is uncertain. Germline loops: CDR1 KGHSH, CDR2 LQKENI. This CDR3 contains 15 residues. Trimming stripped 1 base from V and 1 base from J, with 7 bases between. The CDR3 DNA sequence: TGTGCCAGCTCACCACAATCAGGGAACACCGGGGAGCTGTTTTTT. This gives the protein CASSPQSGNTGELFF.

The V gene is TRBV4-1, the J gene TRBJ1-2; D is unresolved. Germline V lookup: CDR1 MGHRA, CDR2 YSYEKL. This CDR3 comprises 11 residues. Deletions cut 0 bases from V and 9 bases from J, with 5 bases between. The chain's CDR3 is CASSQDRSYTF. CDR3 bases: TGCGCCAGCAGCCAAGACAGGAGCTACACCTTC.

This chain uses TRBV12-5 with TRBJ2-3, with D hard to call. The germline gives CDR1 LGHNT, CDR2 FRNRAP. The V end lost 1 base, the J end lost 4 bases, and 6 bases lay between the germline ends. The CDR3 consists of 13 residues. In DNA form, the CDR3 reads TGTGCTAGTGGTTTGGGACTCCCAGATACGCAGTATTTT. It encodes CASGLGLPDTQYF. Drawing the rest from reference TRBV12-5 and TRBJ2-3, the complete variable domain is DARVTQTPRHKVTEMGQEVTMRCQPILGHNTVFWYRQTMMQGLELLAYFRNRAPLDDSGMPKDRFSAEMPDATLATLKIQPSEPRDSAVYFCASGLGLPDTQYFGPGTRLTVL.

V is TRBV7-2 and J is TRBJ1-5; perhaps TRBD1 as D (5 bases). This CDR3 region has 16 residues. V dropped 4 bases and J dropped 1 base, with 14 bases sitting between them. Per germline, CDR1 SGHTA and CDR2 FQGNSA. The chain's CDR3 is CASSSQGRGSNQPQHF. As DNA, the CDR3 is TGTGCCAGCAGCTCCCAGGGTCGGGGGAGCAATCAGCCCCAGCATTTT.

V usage is TRBV27 and J usage is TRBJ1-2; D perhaps matches TRBD1 (6 bases). Deletions cut 6 bases from V and 6 bases from J, with 14 bases between. Germline lookup yields CDR1 MNHEY and CDR2 SMNVEV (reference sequence). The CDR3 extends over 13 amino acids. CDR3: CASRPQGRDGYTF. The CDR3 DNA reads as TGTGCCAGCAGGCCGCAGGGGCGGGATGGCTACACCTTC.

This chain connects TRBV12-3 or TRBV12-4 to TRBJ1-4; D is uncertain. V was cut by 3 bases and J by 8 bases, with 7 bases left in between. The CDR3 loop spans 12 amino acids. CDR3 protein: CASSFPGEKLFF. CDR3 nucleotides: TGTGCCAGCAGTTTTCCGGGGGAAAAACTGTTTTTT.

This clone appeared a few times. This sequence joins TRBV27 and TRBJ1-5; D is ambiguous. The CDR3 consists of 13 residues. Germline values: CDR1 MNHEY, CDR2 SMNVEV (reference sequence). Trimming shortened V by 6 bases and J by 3 bases, and 9 bases separated the two germline ends. CDR3 in DNA: TGTGCCAGCAGCGACACGGACAATCAGCCCCAGCATTTT. Encoded protein: CASSDTDNQPQHF.

This clone came up a few times. The chain combines TRBV27 with TRBJ1-6, with a possible D match to TRBD1 (5 bases). Trimming removed 6 bases from V and 9 bases from J, with 12 bases in between. Looked up from germline, CDR1 is MNHEY and CDR2 is SMNVEV (reference sequence). CDR3 length: 13 residues. The DNA for the CDR3 is TGTGCCAGCAGCAGGGATATGTTTTCACCCCTCCACTTT. Amino acids: CASSRDMFSPLHF.

V usage is TRBV2 and J usage is TRBJ2-3; a weak D match, TRBD1 (6 bases). CDR1 is SNHLY and CDR2 is FYNNEI in the germline V gene. Between the trimmed V and J ends, which lost 4 bases and 3 bases, there was a span of 14 bases. This CDR3 is 15 amino acids long. The CDR3: CASSGPKGGTDTQYF. The CDR3 DNA sequence: TGTGCCAGCAGTGGGCCCAAAGGGGGAACAGATACGCAGTATTTT.

A single count supports this clone. The chain links TRBV10-2 to TRBJ2-1, with 7 bases lining up with TRBD1. V trimming: 6 bases; J trimming: 1 base; junction bases outside the gene matches: 3. CDR3 length: 14 residues. CDR1 is WSHSY and CDR2 is SAAADI in the germline V gene. CDR3 in amino acids: CASRTGESYNEQFF. For the CDR3, the DNA is TGCGCCAGCAGAACAGGGGAGTCCTACAATGAGCAGTTCTTC.

The chain combines TRBV4-1 with TRBJ1-4; 7 bases map to TRBD1. V shed 6 bases, J shed 4 bases, and the junction held 11 bases outside the gene matches. The length of the CDR3 is 16 residues. The germline V gene has CDR1 MGHRA and CDR2 YSYEKL. The CDR3 protein is CASSVAGGGDNEKLFF. In DNA, the CDR3 is TGCGCCAGCAGTGTGGCAGGGGGTGGAGATAATGAAAAACTGTTTTTT.